Shown below are 10 T cell receptor beta chains from a single sample sequenced in a study of shared clonotypes between healthy human individuals. Clones were sequenced by immunoSEQ multiplex PCR, and TCRdb holds only the in-frame ones, with some missing. The sample lists roughly 2.6 million clones, over 85% occurring once. The sample taken for sequencing was naive CD4+ T cells sorted from blood. Documented subset: CD45RA+ positively selected. These receptors originate from a man in his late teens or twenties in good health.

This chain joins TRBV6-5 and TRBJ1-1; 8 bases fit TRBD1. V lost 2 bases to trimming and J lost 1 base; unmatched junction nucleotides: 3. The CDR3 runs 15 residues. Per germline, CDR1 MNHEY and CDR2 SVGAGI. Here the CDR3 DNA reads TGTGCCAGCAGTTACCTTGACAGGGGGAACACTGAAGCTTTCTTT. It specifies CASSYLDRGNTEAFF.

V gene TRBV9 combines with J gene TRBJ2-3; 9 nucleotides line up with TRBD2. This CDR3 is 16 amino acids long. V lost 0 bases and J lost 6; bases outside the gene matches: 8. The V gene's germline CDR1 is SGDLS and CDR2 YYNGEE. CDR3 loop: CASSVGLAGGQDTQYF. In DNA form, the CDR3 reads TGTGCCAGCAGCGTAGGACTGGCGGGGGGGCAGGATACGCAGTATTTT.

The chain combines TRBV4-1 with TRBJ1-5; TRBD1 matches 7 bases. Looked up from germline, CDR1 is MGHRA and CDR2 is YSYEKL. The CDR3 is 18 residues long. Germline trimming cut 2 bases from V and 1 base from J; bases unmatched to any gene: 11. CDR3 DNA sequence: TGCGCCAGCAGCCAAAGGGACAGACTTAGGGGAAGCAATCAGCCCCAGCATTTT. This gives the protein CASSQRDRLRGSNQPQHF.

V is TRBV27 and J is TRBJ2-7, with 7 positions matching TRBD2. The CDR3 length is 16 residues. V lost 6 bases and J lost 0; bases outside the gene matches: 11. Germline CDR1 and CDR2: MNHEY and SMNVEV (reference sequence). Here the CDR3 reads CASRPLGERGSYEQYF. CDR3 DNA: TGTGCCAGCAGGCCTCTGGGAGAGCGGGGCTCCTACGAGCAGTACTTC.

This chain joins TRBV18 and TRBJ1-2; TRBD1 agrees at 7 bases. The CDR3 sequence is 12 residues long. The trim removed 1 base at V and 10 bases at J, leaving 3 bases unmatched. Germline V gene sequence: CDR1 KGHSH, CDR2 LQKENI. The CDR3 loop is CASSPRQGDYTF. As DNA, the CDR3 is TGTGCCAGCTCACCACGACAGGGCGACTACACCTTC.

V usage is TRBV2 and J usage is TRBJ2-5, with D hard to call. CDR3 length: 15 amino acids. Germline values: CDR1 SNHLY, CDR2 FYNNEI. The ends were cut back, 7 bases at V and 1 base at J, with 16 bases in the middle. CDR3 in DNA: TGTGCCAGCACTCAGGACGCCCTAACCCAAGAGACCCAGTACTTC. Its protein product is CASTQDALTQETQYF.

J is TRBJ2-4 and V is TRBV2; no reliable D call. This CDR3 spans 14 amino acids. Germline V gene sequence: CDR1 SNHLY, CDR2 FYNNEI. V was trimmed by 2 bases and J by 8 bases, leaving 13 bases between them. The CDR3 bases are TGTGCCAGCAGTGAACTCCCGGAGCTTTACATTCAGTACTTC. Its protein product is CASSELPELYIQYF.

This clone was observed a single time. J is TRBJ2-3 and V is TRBV21-1; the DNA was not used to check the table's D call, TRBD2. TRBV21-1 is reported as a pseudogene. The CDR3 length is 17 residues. Here the CDR3 reads CASSKGNTAGVEDTQYF. CDR3 nucleotide sequence: TGTGCCAGCAGCAAAGGAAACACAGCGGGGGTGGAAGATACGCAGTATTTT.

The gene calls are TRBV6-1 and TRBJ2-2, with 9 positions matching TRBD1. Germline CDR1 and CDR2: MNHNS and SASEGT. The CDR3 consists of 16 residues. V shed 2 bases and J 4 bases; nucleotides not matched to a gene: 5. The CDR3 region has the DNA TGTGCCAGCAGTGAATTACAGGGGGCCCTCACCGGGGAGCTGTTTTTT. It specifies CASSELQGALTGELFF.

V and J are TRBV9 and TRBJ2-3; the D gene is possibly TRBD2 (5 bases). The CDR3 spans 15 residues. The V and J ends lost 0 bases and 1 base respectively, with 9 bases between them. From germline, CDR1 is SGDLS and CDR2 YYNGEE. Written as DNA, the CDR3 is TGTGCCAGCAGCGTAGATCTAGCCGGCACAGATACGCAGTATTTT. Its translation is CASSVDLAGTDTQYF.